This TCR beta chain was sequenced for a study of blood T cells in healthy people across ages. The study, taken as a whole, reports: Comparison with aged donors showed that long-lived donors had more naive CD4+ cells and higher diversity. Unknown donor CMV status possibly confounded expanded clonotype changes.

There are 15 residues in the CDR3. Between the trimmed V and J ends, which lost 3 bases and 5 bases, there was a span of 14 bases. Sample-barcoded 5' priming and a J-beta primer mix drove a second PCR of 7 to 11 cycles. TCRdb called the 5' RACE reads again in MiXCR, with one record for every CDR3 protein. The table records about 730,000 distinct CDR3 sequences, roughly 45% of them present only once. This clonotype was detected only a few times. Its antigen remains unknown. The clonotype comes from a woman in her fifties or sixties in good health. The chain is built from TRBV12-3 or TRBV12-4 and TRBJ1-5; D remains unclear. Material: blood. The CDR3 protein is CASSFRQLTHQPQHF. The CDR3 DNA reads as TGTGCCAGCAGTTTTCGGCAGCTAACTCATCAGCCCCAGCATTTT.